The clone carrying this T cell receptor beta chain was seen a single time. The naive CD8 subset, CD45RO-negative cells positively selected for CCR7, excluded terminally differentiated effector memory CD45RA+ cells. Healthy adults negative for HIV, lacking recent acute infections or vaccinations, served as donors. The CDR3 spans 15 residues. Germline values: CDR1 MNHNS, CDR2 SASEGT. J was trimmed by 2 bases and V by 6 bases; bases with no gene match: 10. This specimen belongs to a study of shared clonotypes between healthy human individuals. Assay execution took place at the deep level. Produced via immunoSEQ multiplex PCR; TCRdb's table is partial and in-frame only. Altogether about 590,000 clones are present, around 95% being singletons, with the ten largest covering around 0.097%.

Sequenced: naive CD8+ T cells sorted from blood. V gene TRBV6-1 combines with J gene TRBJ2-7, with 7 bases identical to TRBD2. The TCR was taken from a woman in her twenties or thirties in good health. The CDR3 sequence: CASRTSNGGAYEQYF. CDR3 DNA: TGTGCCAGCAGGACCTCCAATGGGGGGGCCTACGAGCAGTACTTC.